Described below is a single T cell receptor beta chain sequence and its context. The specificity of this receptor is unknown. No base quality values were provided; no much bigger clone lies one nucleotide off. The data originate from a study of shared T cell receptors in the human thymus (dated by TCRdb to about 2021). Background on the whole study: The study examined how the human thymus generates shared, self-reactive T-cell receptor alpha chains.

Measured from the cysteine to the phenylalanine, the CDR3 is 13 residues long. The retained sequence is limited to the CDR3, 39 bases, with the frame set at the first base. The V end loses 4 bases and the J end loses 1 base, and a stretch of 8 bases separates them. Sequences MNHNS (CDR1) and SASEGT (CDR2) are obtained from the germline V gene. Library prep was done by the immunoSEQ multiplex PCR assay. TCRdb re-hosts the immuneACCESS table, in-frame sequences only. Its copies lack some clones; in the studies checked, an unresolved V gene accounts for under half of them, and the cause for the rest is not known. The sample table shows 550,000 to 800,000 clones, and 70% to 90% are seen once. The ten largest clones add up to around 0.01% of the sample. The same specimen was also included in a second study, on human thymus T cells. That second publication adds: In Finland, the donors were immunologically healthy infants who were having open corrective cardiac surgery for congenital heart defects. Thymus tissue was obtained as surgical resects removed during corrective cardiac surgery. Usage of V and J gene segments appeared to be biased in both the thymic and the peripheral blood repertoires. The related research found that thymic TCR repertoires overlapped highly between unrelated individuals. TCR alpha and beta repertoires from roughly eight infant thymus samples and a few related peripheral blood samples were characterized in the study. The cohort included about 6 male and a couple of female infants, with donor ages spanning 7 to 244 days. Thymocytes were freed from the tissue by mechanical means and kept at -70 degrees C as pellets of roughly 9-30 million cells. A QIAsymphony instrument was used to extract genomic DNA from the frozen cell pellets. Using the immunoSEQ multiplex PCR assay, the TCRB and TCRAD loci were amplified from a standardized quantity of quality-controlled genomic DNA. The V(D)J region was spanned by amplicons of a length sufficient to cover the CDR3 and to identify V and J genes. The amplicons were sequenced on an Illumina platform via the commercial immunoSEQ service. Primer bias and sequencing errors were corrected as previously described, and TCRAD and TCRB were defined on the basis of the IMGT database. Analysis of the repertoires was done with immunoSEQ Analyzer 3.0 and VDJTools and included basic statistics, V/J segment usage, diversity estimates, rarefaction and pairwise overlap. Diversity was estimated with Chao1, ChaoE, Efron-Thisted, Shannon and inverse Simpson indices, and also on datasets down-sampled to the smallest sample. Repertoire overlap was assessed by strict matching of CDR3 nucleotide sequence, V gene and J gene, and clustering was done by Jaccard-based multidimensional scaling. On average, thymus samples gave hundreds of thousands of unique TCRB clonotypes, whereas blood samples gave around 84,000.

Source material: thymocytes. The TCR was taken from a girl under three years old with a congenital heart defect. Donor details come from another sample of the same person, matched by shared clones. The chain links TRBV6-1 with TRBJ2-7; the D gene assignment is ambiguous. The CDR3: CASSGSRSYEQYF. The sequence in DNA is TGTGCCAGCAGTGGAAGCAGGTCCTACGAGCAGTACTTC.